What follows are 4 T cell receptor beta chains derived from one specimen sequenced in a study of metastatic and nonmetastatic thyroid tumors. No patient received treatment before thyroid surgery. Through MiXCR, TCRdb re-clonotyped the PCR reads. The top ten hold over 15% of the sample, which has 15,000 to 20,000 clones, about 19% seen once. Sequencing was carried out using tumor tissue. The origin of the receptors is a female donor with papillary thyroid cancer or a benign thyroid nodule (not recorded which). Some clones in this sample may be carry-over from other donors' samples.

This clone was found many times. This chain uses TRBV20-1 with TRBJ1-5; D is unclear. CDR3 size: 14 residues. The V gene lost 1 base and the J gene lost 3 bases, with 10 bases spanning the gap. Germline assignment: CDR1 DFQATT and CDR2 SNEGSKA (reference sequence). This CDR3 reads CSARVGDTNQPQHF. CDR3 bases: TGCAGTGCTAGAGTAGGAGACACCAATCAGCCCCAGCATTTT.

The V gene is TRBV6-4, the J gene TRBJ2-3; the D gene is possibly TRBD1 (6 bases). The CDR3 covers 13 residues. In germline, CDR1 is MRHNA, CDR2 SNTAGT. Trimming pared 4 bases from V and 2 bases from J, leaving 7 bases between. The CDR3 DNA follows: TGTGCCAGCAGTGGGACAGACACAGATACGCAGTATTTT. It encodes CASSGTDTDTQYF.

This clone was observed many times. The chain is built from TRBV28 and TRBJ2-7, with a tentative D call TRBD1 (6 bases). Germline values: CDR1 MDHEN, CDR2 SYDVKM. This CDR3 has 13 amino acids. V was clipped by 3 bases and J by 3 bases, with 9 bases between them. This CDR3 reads CASSFGQLYEQYF. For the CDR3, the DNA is TGTGCCAGCAGTTTCGGACAGCTCTACGAGCAGTACTTC.

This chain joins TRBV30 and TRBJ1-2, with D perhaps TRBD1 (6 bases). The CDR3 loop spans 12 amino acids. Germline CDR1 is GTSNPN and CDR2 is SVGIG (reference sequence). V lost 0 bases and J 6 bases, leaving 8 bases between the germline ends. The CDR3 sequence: CAWSVEGDGYTF. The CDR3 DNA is TGTGCCTGGAGTGTAGAGGGGGATGGCTACACCTTC. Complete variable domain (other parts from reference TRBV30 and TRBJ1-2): SQTIHQWPATLVQPVGSPLSLECTVEGTSNPNLYWYRQAAGRGLQLLFYSVGIGQISSEVPQNLSASRPQDRQFILSSKKLLLSDSGFYLCAWSVEGDGYTFGSGTRLTVV.